Listed below are T cell receptor beta chains from one sample, sequenced in a study of T cell responses to AZD1222 COVID-19 vaccine. Sequencing used immunoSEQ multiplex PCR; TCRdb keeps in-frame clones, though not all of them. The table includes 75,000 to 100,000 clones, roughly 92% detected once. The sequenced sample was peripheral blood, obtained 28 days after the second AZD1222 dose. These receptors were obtained from an adult who received the AZD1222 COVID-19 vaccine. CDR3s include the opening cysteine and the closing phenylalanine or tryptophan. Each record gives: V gene, CDR3 protein.

V: TRBV19; CDR3: CASTDEETNEKLFF
V: TRBV28; CDR3: CASSFRQETQYF
V: TRBV5-1; CDR3: CASSPVVSGNTIYF
V: TRBV25-1; CDR3: CASSEQGAHGYTF
V: TRBV5-4; CDR3: CASSLTGGPTGELFF
V: TRBV28; CDR3: CASSLGRMNTEAFF
V: TRBV2; CDR3: CASSDLGGNQPQHF
V: TRBV5-6; CDR3: CASSGGTGLGGYTF
V: TRBV5-4; CDR3: CASSSSGRRAADTQYF
V: TRBV5-5; CDR3: CASSTIRRDRGRNTEAFF
V: TRBV19; CDR3: CASNLRTSGINEQFF
V: TRBV19; CDR3: CASSIGLATDTQYF
V: TRBV4-2; CDR3: CASSQPQYNSPLHF
V: TRBV28; CDR3: CASSRGQGGYTF
V: TRBV4-2; CDR3: CASSQGLAPDTQYF
V: TRBV27; CDR3: CASRRGGGTQYF
V: TRBV19; CDR3: CATTGTGRTGELFF
V: TRBV3-1/TRBV3-2; CDR3: CASSHYLAGGVTDTQYF
V: TRBV7-3; CDR3: CASRPGTSGTDTQYF
V: TRBV18; CDR3: CASSTLTSWGSGNTIYF
V: TRBV28; CDR3: CASSLGSVGPSGNTIYF
V: TRBV28; CDR3: CASSFQAGGLQPQHF
V: TRBV30; CDR3: CAWSVLLRGSYEQYF
V: TRBV18; CDR3: CASSYGTGYGYTF